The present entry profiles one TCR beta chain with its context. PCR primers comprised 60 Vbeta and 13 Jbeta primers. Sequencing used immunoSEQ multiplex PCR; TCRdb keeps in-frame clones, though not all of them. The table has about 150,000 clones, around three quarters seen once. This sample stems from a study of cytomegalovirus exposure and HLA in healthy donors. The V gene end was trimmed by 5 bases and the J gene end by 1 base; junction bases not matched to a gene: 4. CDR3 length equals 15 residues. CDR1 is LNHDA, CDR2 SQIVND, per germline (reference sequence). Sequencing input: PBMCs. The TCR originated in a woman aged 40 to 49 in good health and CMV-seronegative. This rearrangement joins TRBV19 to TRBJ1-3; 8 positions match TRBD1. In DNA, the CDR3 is TGTGCCAGTAGTGGGGGACAGGTTTCTGGAAACACCATATATTTT. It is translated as CASSGGQVSGNTIYF. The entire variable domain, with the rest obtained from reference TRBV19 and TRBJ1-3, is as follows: DGGITQSPKYLFRKEGQNVTLSCEQNLNHDAMYWYRQDPGQGLRLIYYSQIVNDFQKGDIAEGYSVSREKKESFPLTVTSAQKNPTAFYLCASSGGQVSGNTIYFGEGSWLTVV.